Following are 5 T cell receptor beta chains from one sample sequenced in a study of blood T cell repertoires in COVID-19. Libraries were prepared by immunoSEQ multiplex PCR; TCRdb keeps only in-frame clonotypes and omits some of them. The sample has around 400,000 clones; roughly 84% are singletons. The sample taken for sequencing was PBMCs or T cells enriched from blood (not recorded which). These TCRs come from a woman under 30 who had been exposed to COVID-19.

The gene calls are TRBV27 and TRBJ1-1, with D possibly TRBD1 on 6 matching bases. CDR3 length: 15 amino acids. Germline CDR1 is MNHEY and CDR2 is SMNVEV (reference sequence). Trimming shortened V by 5 bases and J by 1 base, and 14 bases separated the two germline ends. The CDR3 here is CASSPRTAPNTEAFF. CDR3 bases: TGTGCCAGCAGTCCCCGGACAGCCCCGAACACTGAAGCTTTCTTT.

The CDR3: CASSPQVSGSTGELFF. Written as DNA, the CDR3 is TGTGCCAGCTCACCTCAGGTCAGCGGGAGCACCGGGGAGCTGTTTTTT. This chain uses TRBV18 with TRBJ2-2, with 8 bases fitting TRBD2. The CDR3 sequence is 16 residues long. The trim removed 3 bases at V and 4 bases at J, leaving 7 bases unmatched. The germline V gene encodes CDR1 KGHSH and CDR2 LQKENI.

V gene TRBV19 combines with J gene TRBJ1-1, with a possible D match to TRBD1 (5 bases). Germline CDR1 is LNHDA and CDR2 is SQIVND (reference sequence). The V end lost 3 bases, the J end lost 0 bases, and 11 bases lay between the germline ends. This CDR3 region has 15 residues. The CDR3 region is CASSMSTVMNTEAFF. The DNA of the CDR3 is TGTGCCAGTAGTATGTCGACAGTCATGAACACTGAAGCTTTCTTT.

This chain joins TRBV11-3 and TRBJ2-1; D is perhaps TRBD1 (6 bases). The germline gives CDR1 SGHNT, CDR2 YENEEA. V lost 4 bases, J lost 1 base, and 8 bases lay in between. CDR3 length: 14 amino acids. The CDR3, as DNA: TGTGCCAGCAGCTCGACAGGTTCCTACAATGAGCAGTTCTTC. It codes for CASSSTGSYNEQFF.

This clone was observed a single time. This chain uses TRBV18 with TRBJ2-6; TRBD2 matches 7 bases. The CDR3 consists of 21 residues. After removal of 6 bases from V and 0 bases from J, the junction contained 20 bases not matched to a gene. Germline loops: CDR1 KGHSH, CDR2 LQKENI. The DNA of the CDR3 is TGTGCCAGCTCGCCAAACCCTCGGGGGGTAAGCGAAACCTCTGGGGCCAACGTCCTGACTTTC. Translated: CASSPNPRGVSETSGANVLTF.